Listed here are 2 T cell receptor beta chains from one sample, sequenced in a study of breast tumors, draining lymph nodes, adjacent tissues. Samples came from axillary lymph nodes draining the breast cancer. TCRdb passed the multiplex PCR reads through MiXCR, listing each CDR3 protein once. The sample holds about 230,000 distinct CDR3 sequences; roughly 30% are singletons and the top ten take just over 1.4%. The material sequenced was axillary lymph node tissue. These receptors all come from a female donor with breast cancer. Some clones in this sample may be carry-over from other donors' samples.

Note on this clonotype: An end of the junction does not agree with germline; a read error may underlie this. This sequence joins TRBV28 and TRBJ2-7; D remains unclear. Germline CDR1 reads MDHEN; CDR2 reads SYDVKM. The CDR3 has 12 amino acids. The DNA for the CDR3 is TGTGCCAGCAGTTTGGGTGGCTACGAGCAGTGCTTC. Translation gives CASSLGGYEQCF.

This clonotype was observed a handful of times. A single base separates this from a much larger clone, so it may be a read error. The rearrangement joins TRBV20-1 to TRBJ2-1; possibly TRBD1 for D (5 bases). The V gene's germline CDR1 is DFQATT and CDR2 SNEGSKA (reference sequence). The CDR3 extends over 14 amino acids. CDR3 nucleotides: TGCAGTGCCCCAGGGTTACCATTATACACTGAGCAGTTCTTC. Its translation: CSAPGLPLYTEQFF.